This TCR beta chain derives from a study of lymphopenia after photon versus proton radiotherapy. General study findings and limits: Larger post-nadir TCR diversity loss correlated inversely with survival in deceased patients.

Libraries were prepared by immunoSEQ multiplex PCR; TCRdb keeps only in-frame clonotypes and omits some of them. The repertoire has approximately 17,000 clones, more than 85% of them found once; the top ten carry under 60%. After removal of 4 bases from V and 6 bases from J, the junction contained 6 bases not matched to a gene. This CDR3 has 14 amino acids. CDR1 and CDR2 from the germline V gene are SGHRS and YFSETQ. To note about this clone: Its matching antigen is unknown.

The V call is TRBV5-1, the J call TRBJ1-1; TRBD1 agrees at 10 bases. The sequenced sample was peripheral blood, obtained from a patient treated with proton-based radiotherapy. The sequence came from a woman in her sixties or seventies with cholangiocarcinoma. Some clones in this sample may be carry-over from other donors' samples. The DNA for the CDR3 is TGCGCCAGCAGCCCGGGACAGGGGATGGCTGAAGCTTTCTTT. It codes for CASSPGQGMAEAFF. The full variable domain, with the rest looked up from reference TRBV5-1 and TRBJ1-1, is KAGVTQTPRYLIKTRGQQVTLSCSPISGHRSVSWYQQTPGQGLQFLFEYFSETQRNKGNFPGRFSGRQFSNSRSEMNVSTLELGDSALYLCASSPGQGMAEAFFGQGTRLTVV.